This entry concerns a single TCR beta chain. Antigen unknown. This entry is derived from a study of prognosis after radiotherapy for stage I lung cancer. The overall study: Enrolled patients were those with stage I non-small cell lung cancer, a group that was recruited between April 2018 and 2019. Broader study findings: After stereotactic body radiation therapy, patients with later distant metastases showed lower Shannon entropy.

CT and PET/CT found no node involvement in any patient, and none had received chemotherapy or radiotherapy before or had other malignancies. Two rounds of multiplex PCR amplified TCR beta CDR3 from genomic DNA. First-round PCR employed TRBV- and TRBJ-specific primers for each gene. Each CDR3 protein is one row after TCRdb ran MiXCR on the multiplex PCR reads. The sample records some 35,000 distinct CDR3 sequences, about 34% being singletons. Trimming removed 7 bases at V and 4 bases at J, with 17 bases between. This CDR3 has 15 amino acids. The sequence was obtained from a donor over 45 with non-small cell lung cancer. The genes are TRBV12-3 or TRBV12-4 and TRBJ1-3, with D unclear. Sequencing used PBMCs, obtained before or after stereotactic body radiation therapy (not recorded which). CDR3 coding DNA: TGTGCCAGCATCATGGGCCTTAACGGCGGAAACACCATATATTTT. It codes for CASIMGLNGGNTIYF.